The clone carrying this TCR beta chain was detected a few times. Its target is unknown. Combined were second doses at about 4 or about 12 weeks. This sample was taken from a study of T cell responses to AZD1222 COVID-19 vaccine. Assay: immunoSEQ multiplex PCR; the TCRdb copy retains only in-frame clones and omits some. The sample contains tens of thousands of clones, about 83% of which appear only once. Study results and limitations: Recipients of AZD1222 seropositive at baseline numbered only 5 or 6. The donor group comprised mostly white British people and more females; the analysis possibly underestimated clonal diversity. A rise in Spike-specific TCR breadth and depth followed two AZD1222 doses.

The CDR3 is 16 residues long. The V gene's germline CDR1 is KGHSH and CDR2 LQKENI. Trimming removed 3 bases from V and 4 bases from J, with 18 bases in between. The chain uses TRBV18 and TRBJ1-2; D is perhaps TRBD1 (6 bases). The sample consisted of peripheral blood, taken 28 days after the second AZD1222 dose. This receptor was obtained from an adult who received the AZD1222 COVID-19 vaccine. The CDR3 here is CASSPRREETGYGYTF. The CDR3 DNA follows: TGTGCCAGCTCACCCCGGAGAGAGGAGACAGGCTATGGCTACACCTTC.